The clone carrying this T cell receptor beta chain was counted between two and nine times. This sample stems from a study of blood T cell repertoires in COVID-19. Study at large: Specimens from acute and convalescent COVID-19 originated in the United States, Italy and Spain. PBMCs, B-cell-depleted T cells, or T cells were the source of the cDNA or gDNA that made up the material.

The CDR3 consists of 13 residues. Trimming took 7 bases from V and 2 from J; bases not matched to a gene: 3. Germline lookup yields CDR1 SNHLY and CDR2 FYNNEI. Authors' data handling: How many nucleated cells were present was estimated from reference gene primer amplification. Profiled with immunoSEQ multiplex PCR; TCRdb holds only in-frame clones, not every one. The V and J calls and clone size are taken from that table; D and trimming were inferred from the DNA. The table includes 25,000 to 30,000 clones, 82% detected once. The sample consisted of peripheral blood. This chain uses TRBV2 with TRBJ1-1; 8 bases are a match to TRBD1. This clonotype originated in a man of 80 years or more with active or convalescent COVID-19. This CDR3 reads CASTQGENTEAFF. Here the CDR3 DNA reads TGTGCCAGCACACAGGGGGAAAACACTGAAGCTTTCTTT. Combining the CDR3 with reference TRBV2 and TRBJ1-1 gives the whole variable domain EPEVTQTPSHQVTQMGQEVILRCVPISNHLYFYWYRQILGQKVEFLVSFYNNEISEKSEIFDDQFSVERPDGSNFTLKIRSTKLEDSAMYFCASTQGENTEAFFGQGTRLTVV.